This T cell receptor beta chain originates from a study of identical twins. Study-wide results and caveats: Compared with unrelated sharing, twin-shared out-of-frame alpha sequences had more low-probability sequences. Researchers caution that invariant MAIT and iNKT cells could partly confound zero-insertion analyses. Abundant beta clonotypes from cord blood bore fewer insertions; memory repertoires lacked this pattern.

In every case, the donor was a healthy Caucasian. The CDR3 has 17 residues. Trimming cost V 0 bases and J 2 bases, with 16 bases left between them. This clonotype turned up a few times. What it binds is not known. TCRdb passed the 5' RACE reads through MiXCR, listing each CDR3 protein once. Of some 560,000 distinct CDR3 sequences in the sample, over 8.5% were seen once. The data were also submitted as part of a second study, on yellow fever vaccine responses in identical twins.

Sequenced: PBMCs. This chain connects TRBV12-3 or TRBV12-4 to TRBJ1-1; no definite D call. This TCR derives from a woman aged 18-29 years in good health. Here the CDR3 DNA reads TGTGCCAGCAGTTTAGCGATGAGTCAGGTCTCTAACACTGAAGCTTTCTTT. As protein: CASSLAMSQVSNTEAFF.